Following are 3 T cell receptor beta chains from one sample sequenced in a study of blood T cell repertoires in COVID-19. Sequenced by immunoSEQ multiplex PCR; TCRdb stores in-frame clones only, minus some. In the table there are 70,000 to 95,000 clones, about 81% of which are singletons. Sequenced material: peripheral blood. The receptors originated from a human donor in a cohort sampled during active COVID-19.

CDR3 DNA sequence: TGTGCCAGCAGCCGCGGCCACTCCCCCACCTACGAGCAGTACTTC. It translates to CASSRGHSPTYEQYF. This chain links TRBV14 with TRBJ2-7, with unresolved D. V shed 4 bases and J shed 2 bases, with 15 bases lying between them. The CDR3 consists of 15 residues. CDR1 SGHDN and CDR2 FVKESK come from the germline V gene.

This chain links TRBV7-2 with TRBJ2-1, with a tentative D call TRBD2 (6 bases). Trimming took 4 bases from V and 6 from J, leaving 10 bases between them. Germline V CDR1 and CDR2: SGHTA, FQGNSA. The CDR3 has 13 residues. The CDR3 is CASSYSAGNEQFF. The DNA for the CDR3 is TGTGCCAGCAGCTACTCAGCGGGCAATGAGCAGTTCTTC.

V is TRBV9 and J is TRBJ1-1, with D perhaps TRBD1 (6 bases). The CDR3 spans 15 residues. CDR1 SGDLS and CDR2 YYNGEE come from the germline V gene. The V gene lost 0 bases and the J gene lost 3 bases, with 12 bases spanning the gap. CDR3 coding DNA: TGTGCCAGCAGCGTAGATCCAGGGGCTGACACTGAAGCTTTCTTT. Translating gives CASSVDPGADTEAFF.